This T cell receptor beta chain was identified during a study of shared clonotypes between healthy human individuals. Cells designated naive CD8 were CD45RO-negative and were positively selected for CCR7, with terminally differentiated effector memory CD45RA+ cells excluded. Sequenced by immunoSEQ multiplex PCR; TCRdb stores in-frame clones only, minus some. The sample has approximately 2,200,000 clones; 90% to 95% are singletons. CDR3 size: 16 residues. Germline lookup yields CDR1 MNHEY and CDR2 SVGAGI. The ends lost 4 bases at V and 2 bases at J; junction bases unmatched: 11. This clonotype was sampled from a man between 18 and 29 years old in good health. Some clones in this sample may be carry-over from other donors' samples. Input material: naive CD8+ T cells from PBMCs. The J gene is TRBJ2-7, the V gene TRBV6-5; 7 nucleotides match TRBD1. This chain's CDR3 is CASSWWRQGTAYEQYF. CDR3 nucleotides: TGTGCCAGCAGTTGGTGGAGGCAGGGGACAGCCTACGAGCAGTACTTC.